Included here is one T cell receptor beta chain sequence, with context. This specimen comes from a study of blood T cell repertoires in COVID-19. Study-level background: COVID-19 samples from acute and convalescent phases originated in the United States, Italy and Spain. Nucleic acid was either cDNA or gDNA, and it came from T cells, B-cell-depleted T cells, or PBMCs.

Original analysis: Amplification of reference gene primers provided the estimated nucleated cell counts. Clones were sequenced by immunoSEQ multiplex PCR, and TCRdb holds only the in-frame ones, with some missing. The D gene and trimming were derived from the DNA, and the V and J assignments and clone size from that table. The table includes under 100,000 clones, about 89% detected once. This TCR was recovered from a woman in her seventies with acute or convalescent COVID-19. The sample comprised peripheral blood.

The CDR3 reads CASSLARGFNYGYTF. The DNA for the CDR3 is TGTGCCAGCAGCTTGGCGAGGGGGTTTAACTATGGCTACACCTTC. The chain uses TRBV5-6 and TRBJ1-2; D may be TRBD1 (6 bases). The germline V gene encodes CDR1 SGHDT and CDR2 YYEEEE. The CDR3 sequence is 15 residues long. The V end was cut by 0 bases, the J end by 1 base, with 10 bases between.